This is a list of T cell receptor beta chains from one sample in a study of T-cell memory formation after mild COVID-19. In TCRdb, the 5' RACE reads were re-called with MiXCR into one record per CDR3 protein. The top ten clones hold 22% of a sample with about 350,000 distinct CDR3 sequences, roughly 13% of them seen once. The specimen was PBMCs or a T cell subset sorted from them (not recorded which). The source of these receptors is a man between 18 and 29 years old who had mild COVID-19 (a few samples of this study predate the infection). Cell type and time point are not known. Each CDR3 is given with its conserved first and last residue. D genes are given only for firm matches. Where a row states a size, it is once, few, many or the class of an expanded clone; other rows omit it.

j_gene | v_gene | abundance | d_gene | CDR3nt | CDR3aa
TRBJ1-3 | TRBV12-3/TRBV12-4 | few | - | TGTGCCAGCAGTCCCGACAGCGGAGGAAACACCATATATTTT | CASSPDSGGNTIYF
TRBJ2-2 | TRBV6-5 | few | TRBD1 | TGTGCCAGCAGCCCAGTAGGACAGGGCGGCACCGGGGAGCTGTTTTTT | CASSPVGQGGTGELFF
TRBJ2-5 | TRBV12-5 | - | - | TGTGCTAGTGCCAGGGGTTCAGGAGAGACCCAGTACTTC | CASARGSGETQYF
TRBJ1-1 | TRBV6-6 | many | - | TGTGCCAGCAGACCCGGTGGCAACAGGGTGAACACTGAAGCTTTCTTT | CASRPGGNRVNTEAFF
TRBJ2-7 | TRBV10-3 | few | TRBD2 | TGTGCCATCAACGGGGGGACCAGCTCCTACGAGCAGTACTTC | CAINGGTSSYEQYF
TRBJ1-2 | TRBV5-6 | few | - | TGTGCCAGCAGCTTGTGGCAGAACGACTATGGCTACACCTTC | CASSLWQNDYGYTF
TRBJ1-4 | TRBV13 | - | - | TGTGCCAGCAGCTCCCAAGGGGCGGGAAAACTGTTTTTT | CASSSQGAGKLFF
TRBJ2-1 | TRBV4-3 | - | - | TGCGCCAGCAGCCAAATAGTTTACAATGAGCAGTTCTTC | CASSQIVYNEQFF
TRBJ2-3 | TRBV5-1 | many | TRBD2 | TGCGCCAGCAGCATGCCGGTGAGCGGGGGGGCCACAGATACGCAGTATTTT | CASSMPVSGGATDTQYF
TRBJ1-2 | TRBV6-5 | few | - | TGTGCCAGCAGCAGAAATGGCTATGGCTACACCTTC | CASSRNGYGYTF
TRBJ1-1 | TRBV19 | - | - | TGTGCCAGTAGTATTAACGGGGCGGAGAACACTGAAGCTTTCTTT | CASSINGAENTEAFF
TRBJ1-4 | TRBV5-6 | many | - | TGTGCCAGCAGCTTGGGGGATAATGAAAAACTGTTTTTT | CASSLGDNEKLFF
TRBJ2-7 | TRBV7-2 | few | - | TGTGCCAGCAGCTTAAAGTGGGTCTACGAGCAGTACTTC | CASSLKWVYEQYF
TRBJ2-3 | TRBV28 | few | - | TGTGCCAGCAGTTTAAGGCGGGCGGGTCGGTATTTT | CASSLRRAGRYF
TRBJ2-5 | TRBV5-1 | - | TRBD1 | TGCGCCAGCAGCCCCCGGACAGGAGAGACCCAGTACTTC | CASSPRTGETQYF
TRBJ2-1 | TRBV7-3 | - | - | TGTGCCAGCAGCTTAACTTTCGGCGGCCTGCCCTACAATGAGCAGTTCTTC | CASSLTFGGLPYNEQFF
TRBJ2-7 | TRBV6-6 | - | TRBD1 | TGTGCCAGCAGTGATACCTGGACAGGGGACTCCTACGAGCAGTACTTC | CASSDTWTGDSYEQYF
TRBJ2-5 | TRBV5-1 | few | - | TGCGCCAGCAGCTTGGCCCTAGGGCCCCAAGAGACCCAGTACTTC | CASSLALGPQETQYF
TRBJ2-2 | TRBV6-1 | - | - | TGTGCCAGCAAAGGGGATTTGAGCACCGGGGAGCTGTTTTTT | CASKGDLSTGELFF
TRBJ2-2 | TRBV4-1 | - | - | TGCGCCAGCAGCCAAGGGGGGTCCGGGGAGCTGTTTTTT | CASSQGGSGELFF
TRBJ1-6 | TRBV28 | - | - | TGTGCCAGCACCCCAGGCCCCGACAGGTTTGGCTCACCCCTCCACTTT | CASTPGPDRFGSPLHF
TRBJ2-1 | TRBV9 | - | TRBD1 | TGTGCCAGCAGCGTTACCGGGACAGGGCCCAATGAGCAGTTCTTC | CASSVTGTGPNEQFF
TRBJ2-7 | TRBV4-3 | few | - | TGCGCCAGCAGCCACTCTCCTGCGTCCTACGAGCAGTACTTC | CASSHSPASYEQYF
TRBJ2-7 | TRBV7-9 | few | - | TGTGCCAGCGGGCCTCGGACCTCCTACGAGCAGTACTTC | CASGPRTSYEQYF
TRBJ1-1 | TRBV11-2 | - | TRBD1 | TGTGCCAGCAGCCCCTCGGACAGGGGCAACACTGAAGCTTTCTTT | CASSPSDRGNTEAFF
TRBJ2-5 | TRBV6-6 | - | - | TGTGCCAGCAGTTATACCCGGGAGACCCAGTACTTC | CASSYTRETQYF
TRBJ2-3 | TRBV5-4 | - | - | TGTGCCAGCAGCTGGGACTTTCACACAGATACGCAGTATTTT | CASSWDFHTDTQYF
TRBJ2-5 | TRBV29-1 | - | TRBD1 | TGCAGCGCCCGGGACAGTTCGGAGACCCAGTACTTC | CSARDSSETQYF
TRBJ1-5 | TRBV15 | - | TRBD1 | TGTGCCACCAGCATCGGATTTACAGGGGAAGGCAATCAGCCCCAGCATTTT | CATSIGFTGEGNQPQHF
TRBJ2-1 | TRBV9 | few | - | TGTGCCAGCAGGGCCTCCGAGGGGCTTTACAATGAGCAGTTCTTC | CASRASEGLYNEQFF
TRBJ2-5 | TRBV5-5 | few | TRBD2 | TGTGCCAGCAGCTTGTCCAGCGGGGGGGCCGGAGAGACCCAGTACTTC | CASSLSSGGAGETQYF
TRBJ2-1 | TRBV28 | - | TRBD2 | TGTGCCAGCAGTTTGACCGGGACTAGTAACAATGAGCAGTTCTTC | CASSLTGTSNNEQFF
TRBJ2-5 | TRBV5-1 | - | - | TGCGCCAGCAGCCCTTCCGACAGGGAGGTGAAGACCCAGTACTTC | CASSPSDREVKTQYF
TRBJ2-3 | TRBV6-2/TRBV6-3 | few | TRBD2 | TGTGCCAGCAGTGGCCTTCGGACTAGGAAAGATACGCAGTATTTT | CASSGLRTRKDTQYF
TRBJ1-3 | TRBV7-2 | few | - | TGTGCCAGCAGCTTGCAGGGAAGGGGAAACACCATATATTTT | CASSLQGRGNTIYF
TRBJ2-5 | TRBV7-2 | few | - | TGTGCCAGCAGCCCAAACCCCCATGGGTTGTTAGAGACCCAGTACTTC | CASSPNPHGLLETQYF
TRBJ2-1 | TRBV10-3 | few | TRBD1 | TGTGCCATCAGCGGACAGGGGGGCGAGCAGTTCTTC | CAISGQGGEQFF
TRBJ2-7 | TRBV5-1 | few | - | TGCGCCAGCAGCTCCGCGGGTCCCTCCTACGAGCAGTACTTC | CASSSAGPSYEQYF
TRBJ2-5 | TRBV29-1 | few | TRBD2 | TGCAGCGTTGACTTCGCGGGGGGGCAGGAGACCCAGTACTTC | CSVDFAGGQETQYF
TRBJ1-2 | TRBV7-9 | few | - | TGTGCCAGCAGCTTCTTACAAGGAAACTATGGCTACACCTTC | CASSFLQGNYGYTF
TRBJ2-1 | TRBV27 | few | - | TGTGCCAGCAGCCCCCTCGGGAGTCTCTACAATGAGCAGTTCTTC | CASSPLGSLYNEQFF
TRBJ2-3 | TRBV6-5 | many | TRBD2 | TGTGCCAGCAGGAGACTAGCGGGGTCAGATACGCAGTATTTT | CASRRLAGSDTQYF
TRBJ1-1 | TRBV30 | - | - | TGTGCCTGGAGTAAGTCGACAGGCACTGAAGCTTTCTTT | CAWSKSTGTEAFF
TRBJ1-2 | TRBV25-1 | many | - | TGTGCCAGCAGTGATGTTAGCGGGGCTACTAACTATGGCTACACCTTC | CASSDVSGATNYGYTF
TRBJ2-1 | TRBV20-1 | - | TRBD2 | TGCAGTGCTAGTCTGTGGCTAGCGGGGGGGGCTGAGCAGTTCTTC | CSASLWLAGGAEQFF
TRBJ2-1 | TRBV7-6 | few | - | TGTGCCAGCAGCGCCTCCCCAACAGTGGGGTACTACAATGAGCAGTTCTTC | CASSASPTVGYYNEQFF
TRBJ2-2 | TRBV7-2 | few | - | TGTGCCAGCAGCCGTGGTCCGGGGCCCACCGGGGAGCTGTTTTTT | CASSRGPGPTGELFF
TRBJ1-2 | TRBV5-1 | - | TRBD1 | TGCGCCAGCAGCGACAACAGGGGGTATAACTATGGCTACACCTTC | CASSDNRGYNYGYTF
TRBJ2-3 | TRBV7-3 | many | - | TGTGCCAGCAGCTTATCAGGGGCCACAGATACGCAGTATTTT | CASSLSGATDTQYF
TRBJ1-1 | TRBV27 | - | TRBD1 | TGTGCCAGCAGTACTCTGACAGGGGCGGGCACTGAAGCTTTCTTT | CASSTLTGAGTEAFF
TRBJ1-2 | TRBV6-1 | - | - | TGTGCCAGCAGTGCCTTTGATCGCTACACCTTC | CASSAFDRYTF
TRBJ2-1 | TRBV7-2 | - | TRBD2 | TGTGCCAGCAGGCGACTAGCGGGGGCCGCGGCGTACGATGAGCAGTTCTTC | CASRRLAGAAAYDEQFF
TRBJ2-4 | TRBV7-9 | once | - | TGTGCCAGCAGCCTCTGGGGGTGGGACATTCAGTACTTC | CASSLWGWDIQYF
TRBJ2-7 | TRBV7-9 | - | TRBD2 | TGTGCCAGCAGCTTCCGGGAGGCCGACTACGAGCAGTACTTC | CASSFREADYEQYF